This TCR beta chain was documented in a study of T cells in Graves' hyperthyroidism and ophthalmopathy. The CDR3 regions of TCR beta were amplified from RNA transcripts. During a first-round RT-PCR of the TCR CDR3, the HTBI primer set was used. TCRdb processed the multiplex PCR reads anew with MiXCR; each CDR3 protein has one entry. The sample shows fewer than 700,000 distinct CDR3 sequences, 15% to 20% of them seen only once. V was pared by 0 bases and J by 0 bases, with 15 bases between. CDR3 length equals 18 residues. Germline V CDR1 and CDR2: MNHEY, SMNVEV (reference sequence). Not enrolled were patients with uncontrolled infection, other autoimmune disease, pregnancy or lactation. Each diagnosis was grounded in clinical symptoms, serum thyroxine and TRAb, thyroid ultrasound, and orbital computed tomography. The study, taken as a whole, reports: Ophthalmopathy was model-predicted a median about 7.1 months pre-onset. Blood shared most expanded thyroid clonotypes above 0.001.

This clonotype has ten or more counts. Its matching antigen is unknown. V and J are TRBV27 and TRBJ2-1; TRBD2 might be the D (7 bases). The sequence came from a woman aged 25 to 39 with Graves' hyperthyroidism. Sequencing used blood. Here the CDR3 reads CASSLSIRRGPSYNEQFF. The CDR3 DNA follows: TGTGCCAGCAGTTTATCGATAAGGCGGGGGCCCTCCTACAATGAGCAGTTCTTC.